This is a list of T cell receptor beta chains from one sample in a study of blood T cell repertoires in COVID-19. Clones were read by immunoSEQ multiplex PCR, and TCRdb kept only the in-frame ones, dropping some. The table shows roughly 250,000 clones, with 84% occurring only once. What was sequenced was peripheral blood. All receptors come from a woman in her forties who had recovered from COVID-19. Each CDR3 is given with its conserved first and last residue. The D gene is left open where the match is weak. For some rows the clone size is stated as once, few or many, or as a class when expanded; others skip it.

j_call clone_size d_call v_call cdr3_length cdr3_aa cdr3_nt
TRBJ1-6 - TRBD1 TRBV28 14 CASSFGGQSITLHF TGTGCCAGCAGTTTTGGGGGACAGTCTATCACCCTCCACTTT
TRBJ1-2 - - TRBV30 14 CAWSVRRGEQGYTF TGTGCCTGGAGTGTTCGCAGGGGTGAACAAGGCTACACCTTC
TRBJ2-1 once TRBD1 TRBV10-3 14 CAISGTGGDYEQFF TGTGCCATCAGTGGTACAGGGGGTGACTATGAGCAGTTCTTC
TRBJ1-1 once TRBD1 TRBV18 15 CASSRPGQGNTEAFF TGTGCCAGCTCACGACCGGGACAGGGGAACACTGAAGCTTTCTTT
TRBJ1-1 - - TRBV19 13 CASSNRVGTEAFF TGTGCCAGTAGTAACAGGGTAGGCACTGAAGCTTTCTTT
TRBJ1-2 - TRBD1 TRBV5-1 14 CASSLGQGIGGYTF TGCGCCAGCAGCTTGGGACAGGGGATCGGTGGCTACACCTTC
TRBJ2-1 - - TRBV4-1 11 CASSQGTEQFF TGCGCCAGCAGCCAAGGGACAGAGCAGTTCTTC
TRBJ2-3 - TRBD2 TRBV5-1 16 CASSPRTSGRTDTQYF TGCGCCAGCAGCCCAAGGACTAGCGGGCGCACAGATACGCAGTATTTT
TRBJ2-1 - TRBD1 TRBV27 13 CASSLNRGREQFF TGTGCCAGCAGTTTAAACAGGGGACGTGAGCAGTTCTTC
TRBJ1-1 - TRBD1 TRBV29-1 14 CSCCIQGANTEAFF TGCAGCTGCTGTATTCAGGGGGCGAACACTGAAGCTTTCTTT
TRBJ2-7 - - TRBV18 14 CASSPLSGSYEQYF TGTGCCAGCTCACCACTATCGGGGTCCTACGAGCAGTACTTC
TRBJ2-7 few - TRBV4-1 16 CASSQGPSAESYEQYF TGCGCCAGCAGCCAAGGCCCATCCGCGGAGTCCTACGAGCAGTACTTC
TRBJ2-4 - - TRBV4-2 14 CASSQPGGQNIQYF TGTGCCAGCAGCCAACCGGGGGGCCAAAACATTCAGTACTTC
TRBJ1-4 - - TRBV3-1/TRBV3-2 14 CASSQDRFNEKLFF TGTGCCAGCAGCCAAGACCGGTTTAATGAAAAACTGTTTTTT
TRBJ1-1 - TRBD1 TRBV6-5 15 CASPGTGAVNTEAFF TGTGCCAGCCCCGGGACAGGCGCCGTGAACACTGAAGCTTTCTTT
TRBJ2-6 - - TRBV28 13 CASRKPGANVLTF TGTGCCAGCAGGAAGCCTGGGGCCAACGTCCTGACTTTC
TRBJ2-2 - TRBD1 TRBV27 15 CASRTGTGGTGELFF TGTGCCAGCAGGACCGGGACAGGGGGCACCGGGGAGCTGTTTTTT
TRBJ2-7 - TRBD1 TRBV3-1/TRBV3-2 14 CASSQRTGPYEQYF TGTGCCAGCAGCCAACGGACAGGGCCCTACGAGCAGTACTTC
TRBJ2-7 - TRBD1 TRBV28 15 CASNTLRDRDYEQYF TGTGCCAGCAATACTCTCCGGGACAGGGACTACGAGCAGTACTTC
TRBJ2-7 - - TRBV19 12 CASSTRESEQYF TGTGCCAGTAGTACCAGGGAATCCGAGCAGTACTTC
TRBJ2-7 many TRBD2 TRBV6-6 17 CASSPTSGGDPSYEQYF TGTGCCAGCAGTCCCACTAGCGGGGGTGACCCTTCCTACGAGCAGTACTTC
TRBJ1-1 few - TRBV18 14 CASSPSRLATEAFF TGTGCCAGCTCACCGTCTAGGCTGGCCACTGAAGCTTTCTTT
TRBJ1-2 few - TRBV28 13 CASRRQPNYGYTF TGTGCCAGCAGACGACAGCCTAACTATGGCTACACCTTC
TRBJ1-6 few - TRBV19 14 CASSLQGWDSPLHF TGTGCCAGTAGTCTACAGGGTTGGGATTCACCCCTCCACTTT
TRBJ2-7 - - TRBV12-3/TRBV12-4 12 CASDNGGYEQYF TGTGCCAGCGACAACGGGGGATACGAGCAGTACTTC
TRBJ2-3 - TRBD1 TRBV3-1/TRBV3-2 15 CASSPGQVSTDTQYF TGTGCCAGCAGCCCGGGACAGGTGAGCACAGATACGCAGTATTTT
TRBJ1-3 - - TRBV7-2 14 CASSLDGTGNTIYF TGTGCCAGCAGCCTTGACGGGACTGGAAACACCATATATTTT
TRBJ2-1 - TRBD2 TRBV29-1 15 CSVAWTSGGAGEQFF TGCAGCGTGGCCTGGACTAGCGGGGGGGCCGGTGAGCAGTTCTTC
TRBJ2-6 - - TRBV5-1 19 CASSLAAGVPSTGANVLTF TGCGCCAGCAGCTTGGCGGCAGGGGTTCCAAGTACTGGGGCCAACGTCCTGACTTTC
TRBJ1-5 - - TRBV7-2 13 CASSVVNNQPQHF TGTGCCAGCAGCGTCGTTAATAATCAGCCCCAGCATTTT
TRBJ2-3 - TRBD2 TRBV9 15 CASSKGLAGVVTQYF TGTGCCAGCAGCAAGGGACTAGCGGGGGTGGTTACGCAGTATTTT
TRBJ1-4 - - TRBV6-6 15 CASSPTVGQDEKLFF TGTGCCAGCAGTCCGACAGTGGGGCAAGACGAAAAACTGTTTTTT
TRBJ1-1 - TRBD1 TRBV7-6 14 CASSLTGSNTEAFF TGTGCCAGCAGCCTGACAGGGTCGAATACTGAAGCTTTCTTT
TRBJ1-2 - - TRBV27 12 CASRTGYYGYTF TGTGCCAGCAGGACGGGATACTATGGCTACACCTTC